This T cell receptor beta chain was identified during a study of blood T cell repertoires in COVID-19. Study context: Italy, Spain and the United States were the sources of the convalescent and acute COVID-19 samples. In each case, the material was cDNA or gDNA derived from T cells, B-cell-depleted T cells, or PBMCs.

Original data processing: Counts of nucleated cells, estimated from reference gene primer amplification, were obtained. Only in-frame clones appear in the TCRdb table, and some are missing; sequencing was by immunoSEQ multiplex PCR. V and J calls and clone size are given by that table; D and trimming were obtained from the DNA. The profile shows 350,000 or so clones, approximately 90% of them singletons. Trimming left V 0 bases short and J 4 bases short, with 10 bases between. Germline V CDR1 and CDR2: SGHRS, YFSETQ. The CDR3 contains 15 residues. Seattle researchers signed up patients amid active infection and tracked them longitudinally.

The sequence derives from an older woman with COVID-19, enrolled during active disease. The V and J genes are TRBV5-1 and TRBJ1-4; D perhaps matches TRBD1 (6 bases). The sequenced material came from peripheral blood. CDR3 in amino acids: CASSLGTAYNEKLFF. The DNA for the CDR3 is TGCGCCAGCAGCTTGGGGACAGCTTATAATGAAAAACTGTTTTTT.